What follows are 13 T cell receptor beta chains derived from one specimen sequenced in a study of cytomegalovirus exposure and HLA in healthy donors listed by TCRdb under 2017. Library method: the immunoSEQ multiplex PCR assay. For the multiplex PCR, a mixture combining 60 forward primers for TCR Vbeta segments and 13 reverse primers for TCR Jbeta segments was used. Drawn from immuneACCESS, this table holds only the in-frame rearrangements with V and J called that TCRdb kept. Clones are partly lost; checked studies trace under half to an unresolved V gene and leave the rest unexplained. Counted in this sample were about 160,000 clones; around 84% of them appeared once. The ten largest clonotypes hold approximately 2% of the sample. Material for sequencing was PBMCs. These receptors were taken from a man aged 18 to 35 in good health and CMV-seronegative.

J is TRBJ2-2 and V is TRBV6-1; possibly TRBD1 for D (6 bases). Per the germline V gene, CDR1 is MNHNS and CDR2 is SASEGT. The CDR3 sequence is 16 residues long. V gave up 2 bases and J gave up 4 bases, with 14 bases separating them. The CDR3 DNA reads TGTGCCAGCAGTGAAACTTTGGGCAGGGGCACCGGGGAGCTGTTTTTT. Its translation: CASSETLGRGTGELFF.

J is TRBJ1-4 and V is TRBV11-2; D call uncertain. Trimming removed 1 base from V and 4 bases from J, with 7 bases in between. Germline CDR1 SGHAT, CDR2 FQNNGV. The CDR3 loop spans 14 amino acids. The CDR3 protein is CASSLGQVNEKLFF. Here the CDR3 DNA reads TGTGCCAGCAGCTTAGGGCAGGTTAATGAAAAACTGTTTTTT.

This chain connects TRBV6-1 to TRBJ2-3; 9 bases match TRBD2. Germline loops: CDR1 MNHNS, CDR2 SASEGT. Trimming removed 5 bases from V and 2 bases from J; junction bases left unmatched: 2. This CDR3 is built from 14 residues. CDR3 residues: CASSLAGTTDTQYF. DNA of the CDR3: TGTGCCAGCAGTCTAGCGGGGACCACAGATACGCAGTATTTT.

This clone has more than one count but fewer than ten. V and J are TRBV9 and TRBJ1-2, with D unresolved. Trimming pared 3 bases from V and 2 bases from J, leaving 17 bases between. Germline CDR1 is SGDLS and CDR2 is YYNGEE. The CDR3 has 16 amino acids. The CDR3 spells CASSALPVVKNYGYTF. The CDR3 coding sequence is TGTGCCAGCAGCGCCCTACCGGTCGTAAAAAACTATGGCTACACCTTC.

This chain uses TRBV7-8 with TRBJ1-3; D possibly corresponds to TRBD1 (5 bases). CDR1 and CDR2 from the germline V gene are SGHVS and FQNEAQ. This CDR3 has 15 residues. V was shortened by 5 bases and J by 0 bases, with 11 bases between the two germline ends. CDR3 nucleotide sequence: TGTGCCAGCAGCCCTCGGGGGGACTCTGGAAACACCATATATTTT. As protein: CASSPRGDSGNTIYF. Drawing the rest from reference TRBV7-8 and TRBJ1-3, the complete variable domain is GAGVSQSPRYKVAKRGQDVALRCDPISGHVSLFWYQQALGQGPEFLTYFQNEAQLDKSGLPSDRFFAERPEGSVSTLKIQRTQQEDSAVYLCASSPRGDSGNTIYFGEGSWLTVV.

In nucleotides, the CDR3 is TGTGCCAGCAGCTTAAATGTCCGAGATACGCAGTATTTT. Translating gives CASSLNVRDTQYF. The rearrangement links TRBV11-1 to TRBJ2-3; D is unresolved. The germline V and J ends were trimmed by 2 bases and 5 bases, with 8 bases remaining between them. The CDR3 length is 13 residues. Germline CDR1 is SGHAT and CDR2 is FQDESV (reference sequence).

The genes are TRBV18 and TRBJ1-5; the D is unclear. Per germline, CDR1 KGHSH and CDR2 LQKENI. The CDR3 spans 15 residues. V was shortened by 2 bases and J by 6 bases, with 14 bases between the two germline ends. The CDR3 nucleotides read TGTGCCAGCTCACCATCGGTTTCGGGTTTTCAGCCCCAGCATTTT. Its protein product is CASSPSVSGFQPQHF.

The chain combines TRBV5-1 with TRBJ1-2; 7 bases match TRBD1. Trimming at V came to 2 bases and at J to 6 bases, leaving 13 bases not matched to a gene. Germline CDR1 is SGHRS and CDR2 is YFSETQ. The CDR3 contains 16 residues. DNA for the CDR3: TGCGCCAGCAGCTTTCTATCCGGGACAGCCGAAAATGGCTACACCTTC. Protein: CASSFLSGTAENGYTF.

V gene TRBV5-4 combines with J gene TRBJ2-1; 7 nucleotides match TRBD1. The V segment lost 3 bases and the J segment 5 bases; nucleotides outside the gene matches: 8. The CDR3 length is 15 residues. Germline assignment: CDR1 SGHNT and CDR2 YYREEE (reference sequence). The CDR3 coding sequence is TGTGCCAGCAGCTCAAACAGGGGCCCCGACAATGAGCAGTTCTTC. It specifies CASSSNRGPDNEQFF.

The V gene is TRBV28, the J gene TRBJ2-3; TRBD1 matches at 9 bases. With 6 bases clipped from V and 1 base from J, the junction kept 8 bases outside the gene matches. Germline CDR1 and CDR2: MDHEN and SYDVKM. The CDR3 is 16 residues long. CDR3 sequence reads: CASRPTHRGRTDTQYF. CDR3 bases: TGTGCCAGCAGACCGACTCACAGGGGGCGCACAGATACGCAGTATTTT.

In this sample, this clone turned up a few times. V and J are TRBV5-5 and TRBJ2-7, with D perhaps matching TRBD2 (5 bases). The germline V gene encodes CDR1 SGHKS and CDR2 YYEKEE (reference sequence). V lost 4 bases and J lost 2, with 13 bases in between. There are 14 residues in the CDR3. The CDR3 sequence is CASSSHPGTYEQYF. In DNA form, the CDR3 reads TGTGCCAGCAGCAGTCACCCCGGGACCTACGAGCAGTACTTC.

The chain uses TRBV5-4 and TRBJ2-7; 10 bases are shared with TRBD1. This CDR3 has 15 residues. Germline CDR1 SGHNT, CDR2 YYREEE (reference sequence). The V segment lost 5 bases and the J segment 5 bases; nucleotides outside the gene matches: 10. The CDR3 sequence is CASRPGTGESNEQYF. The CDR3 bases are TGTGCCAGCAGGCCCGGGACAGGGGAGTCCAACGAGCAGTACTTC.

V gene TRBV28 combines with J gene TRBJ1-4; 7 bases are a match to TRBD1. CDR1 MDHEN and CDR2 SYDVKM come from the germline V gene. The CDR3 sequence is 16 residues long. Trimming removed 3 bases from V and 3 bases from J; junction bases left unmatched: 7. In DNA, the CDR3 is TGTGCCAGCAGTTTCACCCAGGGGGAGGCTAATGAAAAACTGTTTTTT. Its translation is CASSFTQGEANEKLFF.